The 28 T cell receptor beta chains below come from one sample, sequenced in a study of neurological immune-mediated disorders. One entry per CDR3 protein, called by TCRdb with MiXCR from the 5' RACE reads. This sample has roughly 60,000 distinct CDR3 sequences, with approximately 3.6% found just once. The sequenced material came from CD4+ T cells from blood. The receptors derive from a woman aged 40 to 50 with multiple sclerosis.

This clonotype has a count of ten or more. Compared with germline, one end of the junction differs, possibly owing to a read error. This chain links TRBV20-1 with TRBJ2-3, with D possibly TRBD2 on 5 matching bases. Per germline, CDR1 DFQATT and CDR2 SNEGSKA (reference sequence). The CDR3 runs 14 residues. The CDR3 bases are TGCAGTGCGAGAGGAGCCCGGGATGCAGATACGCAGTATTTT. Translating it yields CSARGARDADTQYF.

This clonotype was recorded at least ten times. The rearrangement links TRBV5-1 to TRBJ1-3; the D is unclear. The germline V and J ends were trimmed by 0 bases and 0 bases, with 7 bases remaining between them. From germline, CDR1 is SGHRS and CDR2 YFSETQ. The CDR3 length is 15 residues. CDR3 amino acids: CASSLGDSSGNTIYF. The CDR3 DNA reads as TGCGCCAGCAGCTTGGGGGATAGCTCTGGAAACACCATATATTTT.

This clonotype was counted ten times or more. The V call is TRBV15, the J call TRBJ2-3, with 8 bases identical to TRBD1. The CDR3 is made up of 15 amino acids. Germline-derived CDR1 and CDR2 are LNHNV and YYDKDF (reference sequence). After removal of 4 bases from V and 3 bases from J, the junction contained 6 bases not matched to a gene. CDR3 nucleotides: TGTGCCACCAGCAACAGACAGGGGAGGACAGATACGCAGTATTTT. Translating it yields CATSNRQGRTDTQYF.

The table lists this clonotype with many counts. This chain links TRBV5-1 with TRBJ1-1; perhaps TRBD1 as D (5 bases). Trimming cost V 4 bases and J 8 bases, with 15 bases left between them. This CDR3 has 13 amino acids. CDR1 and CDR2 (germline): SGHRS, YFSETQ. The CDR3 sequence is CASSGAGRIEAFF. CDR3 bases: TGCGCCAGCAGCGGGGCGGGGCGCATAGAAGCTTTCTTT.

This clonotype has ten or more counts. The V gene is TRBV19, the J gene TRBJ1-1; D is unclear. The CDR3 runs to 13 residues. In germline, CDR1 is LNHDA, CDR2 SQIVND (reference sequence). The V end lost 4 bases, the J end lost 7 bases, and 13 bases lay between the germline ends. CDR3 amino acids: CASSTWWAFEAFF. Here the CDR3 DNA reads TGTGCCAGTAGTACTTGGTGGGCGTTTGAAGCTTTCTTT.

Many counts were recorded for this clonotype. The gene calls are TRBV28 and TRBJ2-1; D is ambiguous. V was cut by 7 bases and J by 7 bases, with 11 bases left in between. The CDR3 has 12 residues. CDR1 is MDHEN, CDR2 SYDVKM, per germline. CDR3 protein: CASTNMGNEQFF. The CDR3 DNA is TGTGCCAGCACCAATATGGGTAATGAGCAGTTCTTC. Filled out from reference TRBV28 and TRBJ2-1, the complete variable domain reads DVKVTQSSRYLVKRTGEKVFLECVQDMDHENMFWYRQDPGLGLRLIYFSYDVKMKEKGDIPEGYSVSREKKERFSLILESASTNQTSMYLCASTNMGNEQFFGPGTRLTVL.

This clonotype was picked up many times. The V call is TRBV29-1, the J call TRBJ2-7; a possible D gene is TRBD2 (6 bases). CDR3 length: 16 residues. The germline V gene has CDR1 SQVTM and CDR2 ANQGSEA. V was cut by 0 bases and J by 7 bases, with 22 bases left in between. CDR3 in amino acids: CSVEEPRPPRGGEQYF. Here the CDR3 DNA reads TGCAGCGTTGAAGAACCCAGGCCCCCGCGCGGAGGGGAGCAGTACTTC.

This clonotype came up many times. This chain joins TRBV5-1 and TRBJ2-3; no firm D call. The CDR3 length is 12 residues. Germline-derived CDR1 and CDR2 are SGHRS and YFSETQ. Trimming removed 4 bases from V and 6 bases from J, with 9 bases in between. CDR3 amino acids: CASSRPADTQYF. The CDR3 coding sequence is TGCGCCAGCAGCAGACCGGCGGATACGCAGTATTTT.

This clonotype was seen at least ten times. The V and J genes are TRBV5-1 and TRBJ1-4; no definite D call. V dropped 4 bases and J dropped 5 bases, with 12 bases sitting between them. The CDR3 is 14 amino acids. Germline V gene lookup returns CDR1 SGHRS and CDR2 YFSETQ. DNA of the CDR3: TGCGCCAGCAGCCTAGGACCGCAAAATGAAAAACTGTTTTTT. Residues: CASSLGPQNEKLFF.

The sample holds many counts of this clonotype. The chain is built from TRBV7-2 and TRBJ1-5; tentatively, D is TRBD1 (6 bases). Germline CDR1 is SGHTA and CDR2 is FQGNSA. The CDR3 covers 14 residues. Between the trimmed V and J ends, which lost 2 bases and 7 bases, there was a span of 12 bases. The CDR3, as DNA: TGTGCCAGCAGCTTAAGACAGGTTGGACAGCCCCAGCATTTT. It is translated as CASSLRQVGQPQHF.

Note on this clonotype: A much bigger clone sits one base away, suggesting this may be a read error. V is TRBV7-8 and J is TRBJ1-4; weak D call: TRBD1 (5 bases). Germline V gene lookup returns CDR1 SGHVS and CDR2 FQNEAQ. There are 17 residues in the CDR3. V was clipped by 1 base and J by 7 bases, with 19 bases between them. CDR3 DNA sequence: TGTGCCAGCAGCTTAGTGGGGGTACGGAGTTTGGTTGAAAAACTGTTTTTT. This translates into CASSLVGVRSLVEKLFF.

This clonotype has at least ten counts. The rearrangement links TRBV12-5 to TRBJ1-2; TRBD1 matches 7 bases. V dropped 6 bases and J dropped 4; count of bases not matched to a gene: 5. The CDR3 is 13 amino acids. From germline, CDR1 is LGHNT and CDR2 FRNRAP. Here the CDR3 reads CASGQTGPYGYTF. CDR3 coding DNA: TGTGCTAGTGGCCAGACAGGGCCCTATGGCTACACCTTC.

This clonotype was counted at least ten times. The J gene is TRBJ1-6, the V gene TRBV5-1; TRBD1 matches at 8 bases. The J segment lost 5 bases and the V segment lost 5 bases, leaving 3 bases of the junction unmatched. This CDR3 spans 14 amino acids. The germline gives CDR1 SGHRS, CDR2 YFSETQ. The CDR3 is CASRIQGDNSPLHF. The CDR3 region has the DNA TGCGCCAGCAGAATACAGGGGGATAATTCACCCCTCCACTTT.

This clonotype was seen ten or more times. The chain couples TRBV5-1 to TRBJ2-2, with TRBD1 as a possible D gene (6 bases). V was trimmed by 4 bases and J by 3 bases, leaving 13 bases between them. The CDR3 sequence is 15 residues long. Germline V lookup: CDR1 SGHRS, CDR2 YFSETQ. DNA for the CDR3: TGCGCCAGCAGCGTACAGGGTCGAGACACCGGGGAGCTGTTTTTT. It is translated as CASSVQGRDTGELFF.

This clonotype was seen many times. This rearrangement joins TRBV10-3 to TRBJ2-2; D remains unclear. The CDR3 sequence is 13 residues long. The germline V gene has CDR1 ENHRY and CDR2 SYGVKD. V lost 6 bases, J lost 7 bases, and 12 bases lay in between. The CDR3 sequence: CAIRDGTSGELFF. CDR3 sequence (DNA): TGTGCCATCAGAGACGGAACGAGCGGGGAGCTGTTTTTT.

This clonotype was counted many times. V and J are TRBV29-1 and TRBJ1-2; D is possibly TRBD1 (6 bases). The CDR3 spans 15 residues. Germline V gives CDR1 SQVTM, CDR2 ANQGSEA. Between the trimmed V and J ends, which lost 6 bases and 0 bases, there was a span of 17 bases. CDR3: CSVAGQIAANYGYTF. Here the CDR3 DNA reads TGCAGCGTGGCGGGACAAATTGCGGCTAACTATGGCTACACCTTC. The complete variable domain, with remaining parts taken from reference TRBV29-1 and TRBJ1-2, reads SAVISQKPSRDICQRGTSLTIQCQVDSQVTMMFWYRQQPGQSLTLIATANQGSEATYESGFVIDKFPISRPNLTFSTLTVSNMSPEDSSIYLCSVAGQIAANYGYTFGSGTRLTVV.

The table lists this clonotype with many counts. The chain links TRBV20-1 to TRBJ1-1; D not certain. The CDR3 runs 13 residues. Trimming took off 0 bases at V and 0 bases at J, with 5 bases between the two ends. The germline V gene has CDR1 DFQATT and CDR2 SNEGSKA (reference sequence). Here the CDR3 reads CSARDRMNTEAFF. CDR3 bases: TGCAGTGCTAGAGACCGGATGAACACTGAAGCTTTCTTT.

At least ten counts were recorded for this clonotype. This sequence joins TRBV20-1 and TRBJ2-1; 9 nucleotides match TRBD2. The CDR3 has 16 amino acids. J was trimmed by 2 bases and V by 1 base; bases with no gene match: 6. Germline CDR1 is DFQATT and CDR2 is SNEGSKA (reference sequence). The CDR3 sequence is CSARGLTSGAYNEQFF. The CDR3 region has the DNA TGCAGTGCTAGAGGCCTGACTAGCGGAGCCTACAATGAGCAGTTCTTC.

This clonotype has ten or more counts. This chain joins TRBV5-4 and TRBJ1-2; tentative D call: TRBD1 (5 bases). Trimming took 0 bases from V and 5 from J, leaving 11 bases between them. The CDR3 length is 14 residues. CDR1 and CDR2 (germline): SGHNT, YYREEE (reference sequence). CDR3 loop: CASSLGPGRYGYTF. CDR3 DNA sequence: TGTGCCAGCAGCTTGGGCCCAGGGAGGTATGGCTACACCTTC.

This clonotype was observed at least ten times. A read error may account for a junction end that differs from germline. This chain joins TRBV12-3 or TRBV12-4 and TRBJ1-3; tentative D call: TRBD1 (5 bases). The CDR3 covers 12 residues. CDR3 residues: CASSLEEGRWTF. The CDR3 coding sequence is TGTGCCAGCAGTTTAGAAGAGGGGAGGTGGACATTT.

This clonotype was seen repeatedly, ten times or more. The chain combines TRBV6-6 with TRBJ1-3; TRBD1 agrees at 8 bases. The CDR3 runs to 15 residues. Trimming at V came to 8 bases and at J to 0 bases, leaving 6 bases not matched to a gene. Germline V lookup: CDR1 MNHNY, CDR2 SVGAGI (reference sequence). The CDR3 protein is CASGDRPLSGNTIYF. The DNA of the CDR3 is TGTGCCAGCGGGGACAGGCCTCTCTCTGGAAACACCATATATTTT.

This clonotype showed up many times. This sequence joins TRBV20-1 and TRBJ2-7; the D is unclear. CDR3 size: 13 residues. Germline assignment: CDR1 DFQATT and CDR2 SNEGSKA (reference sequence). V lost 3 bases to trimming and J lost 2 bases, with 11 bases between them. CDR3 nucleotides: TGCAGTGCTAGCCTCCCGGGCCCCTACGAGCAGTACTTC. Its translation: CSASLPGPYEQYF.

This clonotype was counted ten times or more. V is TRBV20-1 and J is TRBJ2-1; TRBD1 matches 8 bases. CDR1 is DFQATT and CDR2 is SNEGSKA in the germline V gene (reference sequence). Trimming removed 3 bases from V and 10 bases from J; junction bases left unmatched: 2. This CDR3 spans 11 amino acids. In nucleotides, the CDR3 is TGCAGTGCTAGCTCAGGGGGCGAGCAGTTCTTC. Translating it yields CSASSGGEQFF.

This clonotype occurred many times. The chain joins TRBV5-1 to TRBJ2-3; D is perhaps TRBD1 (5 bases). Per the germline V gene, CDR1 is SGHRS and CDR2 is YFSETQ. With 3 bases removed from V and 0 bases from J, the gap between germline ends came to 8 bases. This CDR3 has 14 residues. The CDR3: CASSSQGSTDTQYF. In nucleotides, the CDR3 is TGCGCCAGCAGCTCGCAGGGAAGCACAGATACGCAGTATTTT.

This clonotype was counted at least ten times. The rearrangement links TRBV29-1 to TRBJ2-1, with D possibly matching TRBD2 (6 bases). Germline V gene lookup returns CDR1 SQVTM and CDR2 ANQGSEA. The CDR3 runs to 13 residues. Trimming cost V 3 bases and J 12 bases, with 18 bases left between them. CDR3 in amino acids: CSVELNTGAGQFF. DNA for the CDR3: TGCAGCGTTGAGCTTAACACGGGAGCTGGGCAGTTCTTC.

This clonotype was observed at least ten times. V gene TRBV5-1 combines with J gene TRBJ2-3; D tentatively fits TRBD1 or TRBD2 (5 bases each). This CDR3 contains 15 residues. V lost 0 bases, J lost 0 bases, and 8 bases lay in between. The germline V gene has CDR1 SGHRS and CDR2 YFSETQ. For the CDR3, the DNA is TGCGCCAGCAGCTTGGAGGGACGCAGCACAGATACGCAGTATTTT. Amino acids: CASSLEGRSTDTQYF.

Many counts were recorded for this clonotype. The chain is built from TRBV2 and TRBJ2-1; D gene unclear. V was trimmed by 10 bases and J by 1 base, leaving 11 bases between them. Germline V gene sequence: CDR1 SNHLY, CDR2 FYNNEI. The CDR3 has 13 residues. The CDR3 spells CATREDSYNEQFF. Written as DNA, the CDR3 is TGTGCCACCCGAGAAGATTCCTACAATGAGCAGTTCTTC.

At least ten counts were recorded for this clonotype. The rearrangement joins TRBV7-6 to TRBJ1-2; tentative D call: TRBD1 (5 bases). V shed 4 bases and J shed 3 bases, with 12 bases lying between them. CDR1 SGHVS and CDR2 FNYEAQ come from the germline V gene. CDR3 length: 14 amino acids. The CDR3 sequence is CASSSRQGDYGYTF. CDR3 bases: TGTGCCAGCAGCTCCAGGCAGGGCGACTATGGCTACACCTTC.